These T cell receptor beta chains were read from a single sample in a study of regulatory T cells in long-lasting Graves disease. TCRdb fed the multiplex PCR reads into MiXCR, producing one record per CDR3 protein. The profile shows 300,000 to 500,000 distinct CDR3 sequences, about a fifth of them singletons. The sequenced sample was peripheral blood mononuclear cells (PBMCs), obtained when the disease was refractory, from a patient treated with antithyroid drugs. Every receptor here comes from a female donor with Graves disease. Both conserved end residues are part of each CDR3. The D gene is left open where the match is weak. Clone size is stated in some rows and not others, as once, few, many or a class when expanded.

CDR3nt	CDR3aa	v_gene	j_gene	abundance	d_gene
TGTGCCATCAGTGAGGTAAAGGCCTATGAAAAACTGTTTTTT	CAISEVKAYEKLFF	TRBV10-3	TRBJ1-4	many	.
TGTGCCTGTTCTTCTCGCAGAGACCCATACGAGCAGTACTTC	CACSSRRDPYEQYF	TRBV30	TRBJ2-7	.	.
TGCAGTGCTAGTGTAGCGGGAGGGGGGACCCAGTACTTC	CSASVAGGGTQYF	TRBV20-1	TRBJ2-5	few	TRBD2
TGTGCTAGTGGTGCGGACATGACGGTAGAGACCCAGTACTTC	CASGADMTVETQYF	TRBV12-5	TRBJ2-5	many	.
TGTGCCAGCAGCTTAGCGGCAGACATAAACACTGAAGCTTTCTTT	CASSLAADINTEAFF	TRBV7-9	TRBJ1-1	.	.
TGCGCCAGCAGTGAGTCCGGTGCTAGCGCGGGCGAGCAGTACTTC	CASSESGASAGEQYF	TRBV10-1	TRBJ2-7	few	.
TGTGCCAGCAGTATCTGGACAGCCGGTGGGGAGACCCAGTACTTC	CASSIWTAGGETQYF	TRBV6-1	TRBJ2-5	few	.
TGTGCCAGCAGTTCAATGAATGGCTACACCTTC	CASSSMNGYTF	TRBV12-3/TRBV12-4	TRBJ1-2	many	.
TGCAGCGTTGTCTCCGGGGGACGACGAAGCGAGCAGTACTTC	CSVVSGGRRSEQYF	TRBV29-1	TRBJ2-7	few	.
TGTGCCAGCCGACCGACCGGGGAGCTGTTTTTT	CASRPTGELFF	TRBV11-2	TRBJ2-2	.	.
TGTGCCAGCAGCAGGACTAGCGGGAGTACTACCGGGGAGCTGTTTTTT	CASSRTSGSTTGELFF	TRBV5-4	TRBJ2-2	once	TRBD2
TGTGCCAGCAGTTTATTATGGGACAGGGGGCAGGTCGGGGAGCTGTTTTTT	CASSLLWDRGQVGELFF	TRBV27	TRBJ2-2	few	TRBD1
TGTGCCAGTAGTATAGCGGGAGGGACCGGGGAGCTGTTTTTT	CASSIAGGTGELFF	TRBV19	TRBJ2-2	.	TRBD2
TGTGCCAGCAGCTCGGTGGTTTCTACTGAAGTTTTCTTT	CASSSVVSTEVFF	TRBV6-1	TRBJ1-1	.	.
TGTGCCAGCAGTTTGGAGCAGGCCAGCAATCAGCCCCAGCATTTT	CASSLEQASNQPQHF	TRBV6-5	TRBJ1-5	many	.
TGTGCCATCAGTGAGGGGGGACCGGGAGGCGTCCACGAGCAGTACTTC	CAISEGGPGGVHEQYF	TRBV10-3	TRBJ2-7	.	TRBD2
TGTGCCAGCAACGCAGCCACCGGGGAGCTGTTTTTT	CASNAATGELFF	TRBV7-9	TRBJ2-2	few	.
TGCGCCAGCGGCCCCACCGGGACTAGCGCACAAGAGACCCAGTACTTC	CASGPTGTSAQETQYF	TRBV5-1	TRBJ2-5	.	TRBD2
TGTGCCAGCAGCCAAGACTCTAGCGGGGGGCAAGAGACCCAGTACTTC	CASSQDSSGGQETQYF	TRBV3-1	TRBJ2-5	.	TRBD2
TGTGCCAGCAGCCCCTCCCCGCTAGCGCGGGAGACCCAGTACTTC	CASSPSPLARETQYF	TRBV5-6	TRBJ2-5	many	.
TGTGCCAGCTCAGCTACACAGCCGAGTAAGGGGTATCAGCCCCAGCATTTT	CASSATQPSKGYQPQHF	TRBV6-7	TRBJ1-5	many	.
TGTGCCAGCACGAACATTCCCGGGAATGAGCAGTTCTTC	CASTNIPGNEQFF	TRBV2	TRBJ2-1	many	.
TGTGCCTGGAGTGTACAGGGTTCTGGAAACACCATATATTTT	CAWSVQGSGNTIYF	TRBV30	TRBJ1-3	.	.
TGTGCCAGCAGCTTGGGGACTAGCGGAAACACAGATACGCAGTATTTT	CASSLGTSGNTDTQYF	TRBV13	TRBJ2-3	.	TRBD2
TGTGCCAGCAGCTTAGTTGGTCGACAGGGGGGCTCCTACGAGCAGTACTTC	CASSLVGRQGGSYEQYF	TRBV7-9	TRBJ2-7	few	TRBD1
TGCAGCGTCAACGAACAGGGGGCGTCCGGTGGCTACACCTTC	CSVNEQGASGGYTF	TRBV29-1	TRBJ1-2	.	TRBD1
TGCAGCGTCTCCGGGACGTACGACTCTGGAAACACCATATATTTT	CSVSGTYDSGNTIYF	TRBV29-1	TRBJ1-3	.	.
TGTGCCAGCGGTACCCTCCCGCGGGAGAGGGTCCTAGCCAAAAACATTCAGTACTTC	CASGTLPRERVLAKNIQYF	TRBV6-1	TRBJ2-4	.	TRBD2
TGTGCCAGCAGTTACGGTCTGGGCACTGAAGCTTTCTTT	CASSYGLGTEAFF	TRBV6-5	TRBJ1-1	many	.